This section outlines one T cell receptor (beta chain) sequence together with its context. Its antigen is unknown. The sample comes from a study of vaccination effects on CD4 cells after COVID-19. Study in general: Post-vaccine sampling took place a median of 72 days after the second dose. Study-level points and caveats: Cross-reactivity with common cold coronaviruses was shown by only 1 of 255 vaccine-induced clones in healthy vaccinees. There was marked clonal contraction among infection- and vaccine-induced clones late after vaccination.

Produced via immunoSEQ multiplex PCR; TCRdb's table is partial and in-frame only. Of fewer than 80,000 clones in the sample, around two thirds were seen once. CDR3 length equals 15 residues. V dropped 5 bases and J dropped 1 base, with 11 bases sitting between them. CDR1 and CDR2 (germline): SGHTA, FQGTGA. Antigen-specific CD4+ T cells were expanded (with viral peptide pools) by the ViraFEST assay ahead of sequencing. Upon completion of roughly ten days in culture, CD4+ T cells were isolated. Two-dose vaccination with either BNT162b2 or mRNA-1273 was given to the participants. Nucleocapsid antibodies were negative in the vaccine recipients, who had never had SARS-CoV-2 infection.

The sequence was collected from a human donor who received a COVID-19 vaccine. The rearrangement links TRBV7-3 to TRBJ2-2; possible D gene TRBD1, 5 bases. The source was CD4+ T cells from PBMCs cultured with HCoV-229E spike peptides, collected after COVID-19 vaccination. The CDR3 DNA follows: TGTGCCAGCAGCCGTACCACAGGGAACACCGGGGAGCTGTTTTTT. Translated: CASSRTTGNTGELFF.